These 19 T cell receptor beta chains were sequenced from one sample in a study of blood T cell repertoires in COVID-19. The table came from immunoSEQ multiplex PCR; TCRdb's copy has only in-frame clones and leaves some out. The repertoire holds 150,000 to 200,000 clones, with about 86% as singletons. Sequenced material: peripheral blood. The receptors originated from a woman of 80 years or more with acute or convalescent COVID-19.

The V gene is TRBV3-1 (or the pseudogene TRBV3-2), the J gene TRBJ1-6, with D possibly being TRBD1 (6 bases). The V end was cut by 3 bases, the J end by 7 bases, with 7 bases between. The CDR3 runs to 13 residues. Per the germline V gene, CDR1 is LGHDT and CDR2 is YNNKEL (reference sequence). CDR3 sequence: CASSQDRNSPLHF. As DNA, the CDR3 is TGTGCCAGCAGCCAGGACAGAAATTCACCCCTCCACTTT.

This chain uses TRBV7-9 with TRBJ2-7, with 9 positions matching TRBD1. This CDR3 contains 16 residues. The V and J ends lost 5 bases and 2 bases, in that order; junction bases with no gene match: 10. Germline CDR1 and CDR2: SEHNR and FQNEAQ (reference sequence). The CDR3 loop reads CASSGGDRVNPYEQYF. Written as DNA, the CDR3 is TGTGCCAGCAGCGGCGGGGACAGGGTGAACCCCTACGAGCAGTACTTC. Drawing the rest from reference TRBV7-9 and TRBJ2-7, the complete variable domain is DTGVSQNPRHKITKRGQNVTFRCDPISEHNRLYWYRQTLGQGPEFLTYFQNEAQLEKSRLLSDRFSAERPKGSFSTLEIQRTEQGDSAMYLCASSGGDRVNPYEQYFGPGTRLTVT.

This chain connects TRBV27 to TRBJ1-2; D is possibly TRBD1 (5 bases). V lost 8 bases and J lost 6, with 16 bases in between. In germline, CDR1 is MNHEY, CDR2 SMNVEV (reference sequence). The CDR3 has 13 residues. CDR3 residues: CASPPPEGDGYTF. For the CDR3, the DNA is TGTGCCAGCCCACCCCCAGAAGGGGATGGCTACACCTTC.

The CDR3 nucleotides read TGTGCCAGCAGCTCGGGGGGGGTGGTAAAAGCTTTCTTT. Its protein is CASSSGGVVKAFF. V usage is TRBV7-6 and J usage is TRBJ1-1; tentatively, D is TRBD1 (5 bases). The CDR3 consists of 13 residues. Germline V gene sequence: CDR1 SGHVS, CDR2 FNYEAQ. Trimming left V 4 bases short and J 9 bases short, with 15 bases between. Supplemented by reference TRBV7-6 and TRBJ1-1, the full variable domain reads GAGVSQSPRYKVTKRGQDVALRCDPISGHVSLYWYRQALGQGPEFLTYFNYEAQQDKSGLPNDRFSAERPEGSISTLTIQRTEQRDSAMYRCASSSGGVVKAFFGQGTRLTVV.

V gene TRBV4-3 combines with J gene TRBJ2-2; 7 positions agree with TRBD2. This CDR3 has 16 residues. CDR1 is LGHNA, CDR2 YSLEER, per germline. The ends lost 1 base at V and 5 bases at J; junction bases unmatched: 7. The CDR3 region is CASSQVERGGTGELFF. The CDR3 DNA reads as TGCGCCAGCAGCCAAGTAGAGCGGGGAGGGACCGGGGAGCTGTTTTTT.

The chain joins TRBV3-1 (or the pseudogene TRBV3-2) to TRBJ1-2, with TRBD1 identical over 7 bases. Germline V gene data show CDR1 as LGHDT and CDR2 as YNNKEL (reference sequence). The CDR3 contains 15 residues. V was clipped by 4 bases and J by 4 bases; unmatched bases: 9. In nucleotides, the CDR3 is TGTGCCAGCAGCCCAGACGACAGGGCTGGCTATGGCTACACCTTC. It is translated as CASSPDDRAGYGYTF.

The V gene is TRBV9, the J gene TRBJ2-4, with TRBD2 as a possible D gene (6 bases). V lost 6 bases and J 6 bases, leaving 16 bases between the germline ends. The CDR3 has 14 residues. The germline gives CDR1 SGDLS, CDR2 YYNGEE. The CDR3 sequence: CASTELISGNIQYF. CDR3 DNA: TGTGCCAGCACAGAATTGATTAGCGGAAACATTCAGTACTTC.

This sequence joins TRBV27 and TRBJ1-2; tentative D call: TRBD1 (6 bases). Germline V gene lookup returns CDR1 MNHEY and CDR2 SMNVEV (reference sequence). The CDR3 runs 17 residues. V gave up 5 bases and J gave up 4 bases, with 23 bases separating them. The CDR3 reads CASSPKPRQAYFYGYTF. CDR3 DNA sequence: TGTGCCAGCAGTCCAAAACCACGACAGGCCTACTTCTATGGCTACACCTTC.

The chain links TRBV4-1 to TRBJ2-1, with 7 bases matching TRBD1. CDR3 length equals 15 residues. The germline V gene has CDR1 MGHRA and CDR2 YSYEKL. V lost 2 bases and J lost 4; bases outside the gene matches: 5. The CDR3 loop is CASSQPRQGYNEQFF. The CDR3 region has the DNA TGCGCCAGCAGCCAACCCCGACAGGGTTACAATGAGCAGTTCTTC.

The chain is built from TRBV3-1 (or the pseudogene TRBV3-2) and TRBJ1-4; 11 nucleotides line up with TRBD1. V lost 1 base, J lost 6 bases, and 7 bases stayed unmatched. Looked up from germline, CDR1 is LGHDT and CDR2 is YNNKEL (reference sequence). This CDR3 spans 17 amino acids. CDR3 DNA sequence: TGTGCCAGCAGCCAAGTCGGCGGGACAGGGGGTCATGAAAAACTGTTTTTT. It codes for CASSQVGGTGGHEKLFF.

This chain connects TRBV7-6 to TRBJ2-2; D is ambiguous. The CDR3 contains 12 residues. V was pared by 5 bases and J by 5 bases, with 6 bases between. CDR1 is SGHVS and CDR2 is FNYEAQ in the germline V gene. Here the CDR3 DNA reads TGTGCCAGCAGCCTCGGGACCGGGGAGCTGTTTTTT. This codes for CASSLGTGELFF.

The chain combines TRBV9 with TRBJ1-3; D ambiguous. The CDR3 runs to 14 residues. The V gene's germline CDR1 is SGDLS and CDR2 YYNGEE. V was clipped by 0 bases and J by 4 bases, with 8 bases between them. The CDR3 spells CASSVAGRGNTIYF. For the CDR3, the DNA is TGTGCCAGCAGCGTAGCAGGCAGAGGAAACACCATATATTTT.

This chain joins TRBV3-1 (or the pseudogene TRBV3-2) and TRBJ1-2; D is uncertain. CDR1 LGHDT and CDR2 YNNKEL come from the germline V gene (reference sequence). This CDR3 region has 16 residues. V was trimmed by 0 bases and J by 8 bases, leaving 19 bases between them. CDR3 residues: CASSQDLPGGSGGYTF. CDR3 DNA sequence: TGTGCCAGCAGCCAAGATCTGCCAGGAGGAAGTGGGGGCTACACCTTC.

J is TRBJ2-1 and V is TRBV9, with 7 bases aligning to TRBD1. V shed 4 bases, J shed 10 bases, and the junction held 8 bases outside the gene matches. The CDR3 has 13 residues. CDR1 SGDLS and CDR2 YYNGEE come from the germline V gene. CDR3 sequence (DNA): TGTGCCAGCAGCCCAGGGGGAAGGGTCGAGCAGTTCTTC. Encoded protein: CASSPGGRVEQFF.

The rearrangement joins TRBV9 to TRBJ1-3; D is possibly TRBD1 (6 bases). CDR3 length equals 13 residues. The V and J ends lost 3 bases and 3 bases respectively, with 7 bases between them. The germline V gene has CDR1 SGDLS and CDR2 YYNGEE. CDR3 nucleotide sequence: TGTGCCAGCAGCGACAGGGATGGAAACACCATATATTTT. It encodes CASSDRDGNTIYF.

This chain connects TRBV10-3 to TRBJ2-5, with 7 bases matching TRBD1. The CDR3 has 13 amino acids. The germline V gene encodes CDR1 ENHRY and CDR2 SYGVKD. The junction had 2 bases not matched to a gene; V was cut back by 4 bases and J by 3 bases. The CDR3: CAISGTGEETQYF. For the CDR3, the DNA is TGTGCCATCAGTGGTACAGGGGAAGAGACCCAGTACTTC.

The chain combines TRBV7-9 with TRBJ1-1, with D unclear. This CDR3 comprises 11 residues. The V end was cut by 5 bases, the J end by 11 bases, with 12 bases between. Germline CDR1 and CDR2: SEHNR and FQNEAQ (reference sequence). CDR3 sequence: CASSPTRWAFF. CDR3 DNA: TGTGCCAGCAGCCCGACAAGGTGGGCTTTCTTT.

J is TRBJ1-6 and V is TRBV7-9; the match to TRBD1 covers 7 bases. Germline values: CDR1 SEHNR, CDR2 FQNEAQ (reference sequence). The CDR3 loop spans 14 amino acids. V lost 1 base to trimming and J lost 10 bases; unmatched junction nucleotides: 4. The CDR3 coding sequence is TGTGCCAGCAGCTTAGGGACAGGTTGGTCACCCCTCCACTTT. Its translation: CASSLGTGWSPLHF. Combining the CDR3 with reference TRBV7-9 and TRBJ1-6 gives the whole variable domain DTGVSQNPRHKITKRGQNVTFRCDPISEHNRLYWYRQTLGQGPEFLTYFQNEAQLEKSRLLSDRFSAERPKGSFSTLEIQRTEQGDSAMYLCASSLGTGWSPLHFGNGTRLTVT.

CDR3 amino acids: CASSSGLGGEKLFF. The CDR3, as DNA: TGTGCCAGCAGCTCGGGGCTCGGGGGGGAAAAACTGTTTTTT. V and J are TRBV7-9 and TRBJ1-4, with D maybe TRBD1 (5 bases). Trimming stripped 4 bases from V and 8 bases from J, with 14 bases between. Germline CDR1 reads SEHNR; CDR2 reads FQNEAQ (reference sequence). This CDR3 is 14 amino acids long.